Listed here is a single TCR beta chain. Its specificity is not known. The data stem from a study of response to subunit inactivated influenza vaccine. Trimming took off 1 base at V and 3 bases at J, with 9 bases between the two ends. Germline V gene lookup returns CDR1 MNHEY and CDR2 SVGEGT. The CDR3 length is 14 residues. MiXCR, applied by TCRdb to the RT-PCR reads, yields one record per CDR3 protein. The sample contains around 490,000 distinct CDR3 sequences, 7.6% of which appear only once. Overall study results and limits: It was the authors' suggestion that each seasonal influenza vaccination recruits few new T cells.

This material consisted of PBMCs from blood, taken roughly 24 months after vaccination. This TCR was sampled from a man between 50 and 69 years old who received an inactivated influenza vaccine. The gene calls are TRBV6-2 or TRBV6-3 and TRBJ1-2; D ambiguous. CDR3 coding DNA: TGTGCCAGCAGTTACTGGAGGACCTACTATGGCTACACCTTC. It encodes CASSYWRTYYGYTF.